The clone carrying this T cell receptor (beta chain) has a handful of counts. In the PCR, 60 Vbeta and 13 Jbeta primers were used. Profiling relied on immunoSEQ multiplex PCR, and the TCRdb table lists in-frame clones only, not all of them. This table holds 95,000 to 150,000 clones, around 70% found once. The data belong to a study of cytomegalovirus exposure and HLA in healthy donors. Per the germline V gene, CDR1 is SGHDN and CDR2 is FVKESK. With 4 bases clipped from V and 5 bases from J, the junction kept 10 bases outside the gene matches. The CDR3 length is 17 residues. The sample was PBMCs. This chain uses TRBV14 with TRBJ2-1; 11 bases match TRBD2. The TCR was taken from a woman aged 40 to 55 in good health and CMV-seronegative. The CDR3 loop is CASSRYPTSGTDNEQFF. In DNA, the CDR3 is TGTGCCAGCAGCCGATACCCGACTAGCGGGACCGACAATGAGCAGTTCTTC. The full variable domain, with the rest looked up from reference TRBV14 and TRBJ2-1, is EAGVTQFPSHSVIEKGQTVTLRCDPISGHDNLYWYRRVMGKEIKFLLHFVKESKQDESGMPNNRFLAERTGGTYSTLKVQPAELEDSGVYFCASSRYPTSGTDNEQFFGPGTRLTVL.